Listed below are T cell receptor beta chains from one sample, sequenced in a study of T-cell reconstitution after alpha-beta-depleted transplantation in children. TCRdb redid the calling of the PCR reads with MiXCR, one entry per CDR3 protein. This sample has about 540,000 distinct CDR3 sequences; about 16% occur once, and the top ten carry roughly 3.3%. This specimen consisted of PBMCs from the stem cell graft donor, obtained from the stem cell graft. Source of these receptors: a human donor who donated a stem cell graft to a child with acute lymphoblastic leukemia. CDR3s leave out the opening cysteine and the closing phenylalanine or tryptophan.

J gene	V gene	CDR3 protein
TRBJ2-7	TRBV4-1	ASSQVGRGRNEQY
TRBJ2-7	TRBV20-1	SARDLGGRAYEQY
TRBJ2-7	TRBV5-1	ASSTGVYEQY
TRBJ2-5	TRBV5-1	ASSLTAAQVGETQY
TRBJ1-1	TRBV20-1	SASYTGANTEAF
TRBJ2-1	TRBV15	ATSRDYPGLIYNEQF
TRBJ2-3	TRBV12-3/TRBV12-4	ASSYQLAGAGDTQY
TRBJ1-1	TRBV20-1	SATRQAVKEAF
TRBJ1-1	TRBV12-3/TRBV12-4	ASSLRGAEAF
TRBJ1-4	TRBV30	AWRSKGAISGEKLF